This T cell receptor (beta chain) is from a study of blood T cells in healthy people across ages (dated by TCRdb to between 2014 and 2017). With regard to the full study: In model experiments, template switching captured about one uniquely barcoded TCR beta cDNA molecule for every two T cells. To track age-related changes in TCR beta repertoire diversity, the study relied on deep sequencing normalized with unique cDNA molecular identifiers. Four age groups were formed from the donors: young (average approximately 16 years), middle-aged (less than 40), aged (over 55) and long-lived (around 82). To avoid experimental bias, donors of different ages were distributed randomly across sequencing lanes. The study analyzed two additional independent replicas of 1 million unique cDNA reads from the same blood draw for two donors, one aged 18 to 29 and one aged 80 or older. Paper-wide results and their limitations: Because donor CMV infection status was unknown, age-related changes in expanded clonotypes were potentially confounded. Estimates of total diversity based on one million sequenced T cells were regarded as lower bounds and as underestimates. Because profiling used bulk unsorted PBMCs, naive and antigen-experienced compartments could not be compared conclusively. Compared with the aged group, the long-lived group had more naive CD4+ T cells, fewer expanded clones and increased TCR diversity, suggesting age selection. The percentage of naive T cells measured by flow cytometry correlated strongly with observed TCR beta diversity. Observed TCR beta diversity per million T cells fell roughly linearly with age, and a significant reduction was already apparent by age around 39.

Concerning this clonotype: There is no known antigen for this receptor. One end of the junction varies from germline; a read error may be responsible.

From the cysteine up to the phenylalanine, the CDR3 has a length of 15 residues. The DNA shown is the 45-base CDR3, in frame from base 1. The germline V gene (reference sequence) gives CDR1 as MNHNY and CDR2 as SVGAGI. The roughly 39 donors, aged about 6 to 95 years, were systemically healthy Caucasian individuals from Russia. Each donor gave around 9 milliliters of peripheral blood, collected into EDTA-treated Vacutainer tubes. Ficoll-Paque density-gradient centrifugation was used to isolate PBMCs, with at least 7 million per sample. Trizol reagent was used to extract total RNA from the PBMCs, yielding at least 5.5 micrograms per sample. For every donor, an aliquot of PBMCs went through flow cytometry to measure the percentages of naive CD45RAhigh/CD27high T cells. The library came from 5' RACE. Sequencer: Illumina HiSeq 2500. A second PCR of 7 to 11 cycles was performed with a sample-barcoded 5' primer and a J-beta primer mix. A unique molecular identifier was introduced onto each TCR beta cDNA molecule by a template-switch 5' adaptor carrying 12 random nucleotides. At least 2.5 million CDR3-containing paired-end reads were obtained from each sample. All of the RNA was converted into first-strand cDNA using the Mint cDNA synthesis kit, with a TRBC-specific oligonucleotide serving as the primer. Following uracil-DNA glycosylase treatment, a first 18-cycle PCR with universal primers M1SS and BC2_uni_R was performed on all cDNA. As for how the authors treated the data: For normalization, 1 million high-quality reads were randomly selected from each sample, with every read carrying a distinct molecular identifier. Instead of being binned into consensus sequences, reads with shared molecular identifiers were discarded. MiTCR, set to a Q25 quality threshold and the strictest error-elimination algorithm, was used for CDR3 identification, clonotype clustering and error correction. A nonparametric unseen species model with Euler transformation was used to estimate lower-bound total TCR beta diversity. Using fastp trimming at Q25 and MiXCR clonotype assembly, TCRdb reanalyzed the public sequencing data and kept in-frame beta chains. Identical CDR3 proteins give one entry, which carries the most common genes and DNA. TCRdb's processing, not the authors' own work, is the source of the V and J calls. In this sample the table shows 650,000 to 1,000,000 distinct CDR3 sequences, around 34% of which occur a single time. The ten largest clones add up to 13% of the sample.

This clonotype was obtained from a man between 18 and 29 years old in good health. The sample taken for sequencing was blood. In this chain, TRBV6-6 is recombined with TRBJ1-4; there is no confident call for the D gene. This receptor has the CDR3 CASSYEETTKEKLFF. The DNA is TGTGCCAGCAGTTACGAGGAAACAACTAAGGAAAAACTGTTTTTT.